These 29 T cell receptor beta chains were all obtained from the same sample, sequenced in a study of beta chain features in type 1 diabetes. Their cognate antigens are unknown. Expressed TCRB transcripts were sequenced because the entire RNA isolate underwent reverse transcription. TCRdb's copy holds only in-frame clones and misses some; the assay was immunoSEQ multiplex PCR. The sample carries about 120,000 clones, around 15% recorded once. The study, taken as a whole, reports: Shortening of TCRB CDR3s, moderate but significant, appeared in all four CD4+ subsets of Type 1 diabetes patients.

Specimen: central memory CD4+ T cells from blood. These receptor sequences come from a man aged 30 to 39 with type 1 diabetes.

Notes on this clone: The same CDR3 also results from other DNA sequences found in this sample. The genes are TRBV2 and TRBJ1-5, with unresolved D. This CDR3 spans 11 amino acids. CDR1 is SNHLY and CDR2 is FYNNEI in the germline V gene. V lost 4 bases and J 6 bases, leaving 4 bases between the germline ends. CDR3 nucleotide sequence: TGTGCCAGCAGTGTAGGTCAGCCCCAGCATTTT. Translating it yields CASSVGQPQHF.

This chain links TRBV29-1 with TRBJ2-7, with 9 bases that match TRBD1. Per germline, CDR1 SQVTM and CDR2 ANQGSEA. The CDR3 has 14 amino acids. Germline trimming cut 7 bases from V and 2 bases from J; bases unmatched to any gene: 9. The CDR3 loop reads CSAGQGSYPYEQYF. The DNA for the CDR3 is TGCAGCGCTGGACAGGGGTCTTACCCCTACGAGCAGTACTTC.

The chain has TRBV30 and TRBJ1-6, with 8 nucleotides matching TRBD1. Germline loops: CDR1 GTSNPN, CDR2 SVGIG (reference sequence). The CDR3 runs 15 residues. V lost 0 bases and J lost 9; bases outside the gene matches: 7. CDR3 nucleotide sequence: TGTGCCTGGAGTGTACAGGGGGGGTATGGTTCACCCCTCCACTTT. This sequence encodes CAWSVQGGYGSPLHF.

This clone was seen a handful of times. This CDR3 is CASSLVGTSGGLSFF. The CDR3 nucleotides read TGTGCCAGCAGCTTAGTGGGGACTAGCGGGGGCCTTAGCTTCTTC. The rearrangement uses TRBV7-2 and TRBJ2-1; 14 nucleotides agree with TRBD2. The CDR3 has 15 amino acids. Per the germline V gene, CDR1 is SGHTA and CDR2 is FQGNSA. The trim removed 1 base at V and 16 bases at J, leaving 9 bases unmatched.

This clone was recorded a few times. The V call is TRBV2, the J call TRBJ2-5; D gene uncertain. Per the germline V gene, CDR1 is SNHLY and CDR2 is FYNNEI. The length of the CDR3 is 13 residues. The ends were cut back, 4 bases at V and 2 bases at J, with 8 bases in the middle. CDR3 coding DNA: TGTGCCAGCAGTGTGGGCAGTCAAGAGACCCAGTACTTC. It is translated as CASSVGSQETQYF.

This rearrangement joins TRBV29-1 to TRBJ1-4; 8 positions agree with TRBD1. CDR3 size: 14 residues. The V segment lost 7 bases and the J segment 7 bases; nucleotides outside the gene matches: 11. CDR1 and CDR2 from the germline V gene are SQVTM and ANQGSEA. Here the CDR3 reads CSASSDRGGEKLFF. In DNA, the CDR3 is TGCAGCGCCTCGAGCGACAGGGGTGGTGAAAAACTGTTTTTT.

This chain joins TRBV30 and TRBJ2-2; weak D call: TRBD1 (6 bases). The ends were cut back, 5 bases at V and 0 bases at J, with 10 bases in the middle. The CDR3 runs 14 residues. Looked up from germline, CDR1 is GTSNPN and CDR2 is SVGIG (reference sequence). This CDR3 reads CAWVRQANTGELFF. CDR3 coding DNA: TGTGCCTGGGTCAGACAGGCGAACACCGGGGAGCTGTTTTTT.

This clone was counted only a few times. Within the sample, other DNA sequences also encode this same CDR3. This chain uses TRBV18 with TRBJ1-5, with TRBD1 matching over 7 bases. The CDR3 sequence is 13 residues long. CDR1 KGHSH and CDR2 LQKENI come from the germline V gene. V lost 2 bases to trimming and J lost 5 bases; unmatched junction nucleotides: 0. CDR3 loop: CASSPGQDQPQHF. For the CDR3, the DNA is TGTGCCAGCTCACCAGGACAGGATCAGCCCCAGCATTTT.

This clone appeared a few times. V gene TRBV9 combines with J gene TRBJ2-1; D uncertain. V was trimmed by 0 bases and J by 6 bases, leaving 10 bases between them. Germline assignment: CDR1 SGDLS and CDR2 YYNGEE. CDR3 length: 14 residues. The CDR3 spells CASSVATQANEQFF. As DNA, the CDR3 is TGTGCCAGCAGCGTAGCTACCCAGGCCAATGAGCAGTTCTTC. The full variable domain, rest sourced from reference TRBV9 and TRBJ2-1, is DSGVTQTPKHLITATGQRVTLRCSPRSGDLSVYWYQQSLDQGLQFLIQYYNGEERAKGNILERFSAQQFPDLHSELNLSSLELGDSALYFCASSVATQANEQFFGPGTRLTVL.

The chain is built from TRBV7-9 and TRBJ2-5; a possible D gene is TRBD1 (5 bases). The CDR3 spans 15 residues. Germline lookup yields CDR1 SEHNR and CDR2 FQNEAQ (reference sequence). V was trimmed by 5 bases and J by 7 bases, leaving 20 bases between them. The CDR3 DNA reads as TGTGCCAGCAGCCCGGCAGGGATCGGGTTGGGGACCCAGTACTTC. As protein: CASSPAGIGLGTQYF.

This clone was seen a few times. J is TRBJ2-2 and V is TRBV9; tentatively, D is TRBD1 or TRBD2 (5 bases each). The CDR3 loop spans 15 amino acids. The germline V and J ends were trimmed by 0 bases and 4 bases, with 10 bases remaining between them. CDR1 and CDR2 from the germline V gene are SGDLS and YYNGEE. The CDR3 is CASSVVPGATGELFF. In DNA, the CDR3 is TGTGCCAGCAGCGTAGTTCCCGGGGCCACCGGGGAGCTGTTTTTT.

The chain employs TRBV7-9 and TRBJ1-2; D is perhaps TRBD1 (5 bases). With 2 bases removed from V and 6 bases from J, the gap between germline ends came to 10 bases. Germline loops: CDR1 SEHNR, CDR2 FQNEAQ (reference sequence). This CDR3 contains 13 residues. The CDR3 region has the DNA TGTGCCAGCAGCTTACGACAGAGTGATGGCTACACCTTC. Protein product: CASSLRQSDGYTF.

This rearrangement joins TRBV7-2 to TRBJ1-4; weak D call: TRBD1 (5 bases). Germline CDR1 and CDR2: SGHTA and FQGNSA. CDR3 length: 18 residues. V lost 2 bases and J lost 0, with 16 bases in between. CDR3 in DNA: TGTGCCAGCAGCTTAAAGGGGCCGACCCTGGCAACTAATGAAAAACTGTTTTTT. Its translation: CASSLKGPTLATNEKLFF. Complete variable domain (other parts from reference TRBV7-2 and TRBJ1-4): GAGVSQSPSNKVTEKGKDVELRCDPISGHTALYWYRQSLGQGLEFLIYFQGNSAPDKSGLPSDRFSAERTGGSVSTLTIQRTQQEDSAVYLCASSLKGPTLATNEKLFFGSGTQLSVL.

The chain recombines TRBV19 with TRBJ1-6, with D perhaps matching TRBD1 (5 bases). V dropped 6 bases and J dropped 9 bases, with 18 bases sitting between them. CDR1 is LNHDA and CDR2 is SQIVND in the germline V gene (reference sequence). The CDR3 has 15 residues. The CDR3, as DNA: TGTGCCAGTAGCCCCAAGCAGGGAGTACCTTCACCCCTCCACTTT. Its protein product is CASSPKQGVPSPLHF. Full variable domain (rest looked up from reference TRBV19 and TRBJ1-6): DGGITQSPKYLFRKEGQNVTLSCEQNLNHDAMYWYRQDPGQGLRLIYYSQIVNDFQKGDIAEGYSVSREKKESFPLTVTSAQKNPTAFYLCASSPKQGVPSPLHFGNGTRLTVT.

This chain links TRBV5-1 with TRBJ2-6, with no clear D. V was pared by 4 bases and J by 0 bases, with 8 bases between. This CDR3 contains 15 residues. Germline lookup yields CDR1 SGHRS and CDR2 YFSETQ. The CDR3 coding sequence is TGCGCCAGCAGCCCTAGACACTCTGGGGCCAACGTCCTGACTTTC. Protein product: CASSPRHSGANVLTF.

V is TRBV4-3 and J is TRBJ2-1; a weak D match, TRBD1 (5 bases). Germline V lookup: CDR1 LGHNA, CDR2 YSLEER. The V gene lost 0 bases and the J gene lost 7 bases, with 13 bases spanning the gap. CDR3 length: 15 residues. In DNA form, the CDR3 reads TGCGCCAGCAGCCAAGAACAGGCACAGACTAATGAGCAGTTCTTC. It specifies CASSQEQAQTNEQFF.

This clone turned up a few times. The chain uses TRBV15 and TRBJ2-3; 12 bases match TRBD2. V was pared by 5 bases and J by 3 bases, with 6 bases of the junction left unmatched. The CDR3 runs 16 residues. Germline V gives CDR1 LNHNV, CDR2 YYDKDF (reference sequence). This CDR3 is CATSSLAGGSTDTQYF. CDR3 nucleotides: TGTGCCACCAGCTCCCTAGCGGGGGGGTCGACAGATACGCAGTATTTT.

This clone was picked up a small number of times. The chain employs TRBV5-4 and TRBJ2-1; 7 nucleotides align to TRBD1. Trimming removed 4 bases from V and 4 bases from J; junction bases left unmatched: 8. Germline V CDR1 and CDR2: SGHNT, YYREEE (reference sequence). The CDR3 spans 15 residues. The CDR3 here is CASSPDRVRYNEQFF. The CDR3 bases are TGTGCCAGCAGCCCCGACAGGGTCCGATACAATGAGCAGTTCTTC. Full variable domain (missing parts from reference TRBV5-4 and TRBJ2-1): ETGVTQSPTHLIKTRGQQVTLRCSSQSGHNTVSWYQQALGQGPQFIFQYYREEENGRGNFPPRFSGLQFPNYSSELNVNALELDDSALYLCASSPDRVRYNEQFFGPGTRLTVL.

The chain combines TRBV28 with TRBJ2-7; 9 bases align to TRBD1. CDR3 length: 15 residues. Losses at the gene ends were 5 bases for V and 2 bases for J; bases not matched to a gene: 7. Germline loops: CDR1 MDHEN, CDR2 SYDVKM. The CDR3: CASSPPTGGTYEQYF. The CDR3 nucleotides are TGTGCCAGCAGTCCGCCGACAGGGGGGACCTACGAGCAGTACTTC. The full variable domain, its missing parts supplied by reference TRBV28 and TRBJ2-7, is DVKVTQSSRYLVKRTGEKVFLECVQDMDHENMFWYRQDPGLGLRLIYFSYDVKMKEKGDIPEGYSVSREKKERFSLILESASTNQTSMYLCASSPPTGGTYEQYFGPGTRLTVT.

The rearrangement links TRBV13 to TRBJ2-7; 7 bases agree with TRBD1. The V gene end was trimmed by 5 bases and the J gene end by 4 bases; junction bases not matched to a gene: 14. The CDR3 consists of 16 residues. Germline loops: CDR1 PRHDT, CDR2 FYEKMQ (reference sequence). CDR3 in DNA: TGTGCCAGCAGCCAGGGGGAGTGGACTGGGATATACGAGCAGTACTTC. Residues: CASSQGEWTGIYEQYF. Looking up the rest from reference TRBV13 and TRBJ2-7 gives the full variable domain: AAGVIQSPRHLIKEKRETATLKCYPIPRHDTVYWYQQGPGQDPQFLISFYEKMQSDKGSIPDRFSAQQFSDYHSELNMSSLELGDSALYFCASSQGEWTGIYEQYFGPGTRLTVT.

The chain employs TRBV11-2 and TRBJ2-1; unclear D gene. Trimming pared 1 base from V and 10 bases from J, leaving 8 bases between. There are 12 residues in the CDR3. CDR1 is SGHAT and CDR2 is FQNNGV in the germline V gene. CDR3 sequence (DNA): TGTGCCAGCAGCTTAGGGAGTAGGGAGCAGTTCTTC. Its protein is CASSLGSREQFF.

The sample holds many counts of this clone. This chain joins TRBV5-1 and TRBJ2-1; 11 nucleotides line up with TRBD2. Germline V gene sequence: CDR1 SGHRS, CDR2 YFSETQ. Unmatched junction bases numbered 7, after V lost 4 bases and J lost 7 bases. This CDR3 has 15 amino acids. Here the CDR3 reads CASSPGSSGGNEQFF. The CDR3 DNA reads TGCGCCAGCAGCCCCGGATCTAGCGGGGGGAATGAGCAGTTCTTC.

DNA for the CDR3: TGTGCCAGCAGCCTACCAGCGACAGGACCCTCCAACTCCTACGAGCAGTACTTC. Its translation is CASSLPATGPSNSYEQYF. This chain links TRBV7-2 with TRBJ2-7; a weak D match, TRBD1 (6 bases). Trimming shortened V by 5 bases and J by 0 bases, and 23 bases separated the two germline ends. Germline values: CDR1 SGHTA, CDR2 FQGNSA. This CDR3 has 18 residues.

This clone showed up just a few times. The V and J genes are TRBV9 and TRBJ2-3; the D is unclear. CDR1 is SGDLS and CDR2 is YYNGEE in the germline V gene. V was trimmed by 0 bases and J by 4 bases, leaving 18 bases between them. CDR3 size: 17 residues. The CDR3 sequence is CASSVATEFSGPDTQYF. CDR3 DNA sequence: TGTGCCAGCAGCGTAGCAACGGAATTCTCTGGTCCAGATACGCAGTATTTT. Based on the CDR3 plus reference TRBV9 and TRBJ2-3, the full variable domain is DSGVTQTPKHLITATGQRVTLRCSPRSGDLSVYWYQQSLDQGLQFLIQYYNGEERAKGNILERFSAQQFPDLHSELNLSSLELGDSALYFCASSVATEFSGPDTQYFGPGTRLTVL.

The V gene is TRBV6-5, the J gene TRBJ2-5; D unresolved. V was trimmed by 4 bases and J by 5 bases, leaving 17 bases between them. In germline, CDR1 is MNHEY, CDR2 SVGAGI. The CDR3 loop spans 15 amino acids. CDR3: CASSLQVPLSETQYF. The CDR3 bases are TGTGCCAGCAGTTTGCAGGTCCCCTTGTCGGAGACCCAGTACTTC.

The genes are TRBV27 and TRBJ1-2; 10 bases agree with TRBD1. The CDR3 is 15 residues long. J was trimmed by 3 bases and V by 5 bases; bases with no gene match: 6. The germline CDR1 and CDR2 sequences are MNHEY and SMNVEV (reference sequence). The CDR3 loop is CASSPTGGADYGYTF. As DNA, the CDR3 is TGTGCCAGCAGTCCGACAGGGGGCGCCGACTATGGCTACACCTTC.

This clone has ten or more counts. The rearrangement links TRBV6-5 to TRBJ2-7; 12 bases match TRBD2. The germline CDR1 and CDR2 sequences are MNHEY and SVGAGI. J gave up 3 bases and V 5 bases, and 5 bases lay outside the gene matches. The CDR3 consists of 15 residues. The CDR3 sequence is CASSLGLAGIYEQYF. DNA of the CDR3: TGTGCCAGCAGTCTTGGACTAGCGGGGATCTACGAGCAGTACTTC.

The chain uses TRBV9 and TRBJ1-2; D gene uncertain. The V and J ends lost 0 bases and 3 bases respectively, with 12 bases between them. Germline CDR1 reads SGDLS; CDR2 reads YYNGEE. The CDR3 runs 15 residues. CDR3 protein: CASSVGIGRDYGYTF. In nucleotides, the CDR3 is TGTGCCAGCAGCGTAGGGATCGGGAGGGACTATGGCTACACCTTC.

The rearrangement uses TRBV2 and TRBJ2-1; 9 bases map to TRBD2. Trimming removed 7 bases from V and 4 bases from J; junction bases left unmatched: 8. The CDR3 runs 15 residues. CDR1 is SNHLY and CDR2 is FYNNEI in the germline V gene. The DNA of the CDR3 is TGTGCCAGCATACCGACTAGCGGCGAATACAATGAGCAGTTCTTC. It codes for CASIPTSGEYNEQFF.